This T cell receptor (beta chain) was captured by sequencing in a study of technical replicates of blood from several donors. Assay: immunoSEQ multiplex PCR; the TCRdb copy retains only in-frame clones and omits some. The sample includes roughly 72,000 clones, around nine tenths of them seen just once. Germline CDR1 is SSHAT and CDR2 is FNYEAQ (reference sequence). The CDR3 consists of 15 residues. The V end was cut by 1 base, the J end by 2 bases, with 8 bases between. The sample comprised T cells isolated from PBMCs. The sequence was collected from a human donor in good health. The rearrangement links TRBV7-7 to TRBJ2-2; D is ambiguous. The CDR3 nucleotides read TGTGCCAGCAGCTTAGATCGAGCAAACACCGGGGAGCTGTTTTTT. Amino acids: CASSLDRANTGELFF.